The 21 T cell receptor beta chains presented below share a single source sample, sequenced in a study of T cells expressing NK-cell markers. TCRdb reanalyzed the 5' RACE reads and collapses them to one entry per CDR3 protein, without DNA. Seen in this sample are 440,000 or so distinct CDR3 sequences; the ten most common clones hold 7.3%. The material sequenced was blood T cells: a sorted CD56 or NKG2C T cell subset, CD4+ or CD8+ T cells, or bulk PBMC T cells (not recorded which). Source of these receptors: a woman aged 18 to 75 in good health.

The genes are TRBV14 and TRBJ2-7. Germline V gives CDR1 SGHDN, CDR2 FVKESK. The CDR3 covers 13 residues. CDR3 amino acids: CASSQAMTYEQYF. The full variable domain, completed using reference TRBV14 and TRBJ2-7, is EAGVTQFPSHSVIEKGQTVTLRCDPISGHDNLYWYRRVMGKEIKFLLHFVKESKQDESGMPNNRFLAERTGGTYSTLKVQPAELEDSGVYFCASSQAMTYEQYFGPGTRLTVT.

The rearrangement joins TRBV15 to TRBJ1-6; TCRdb's D call of TRBD1 is untestable without DNA. The CDR3 runs 17 residues. Germline assignment: CDR1 LNHNV and CDR2 YYDKDF (reference sequence). The CDR3: CATSRDSISPLGSPLHF.

The V and J genes are TRBV7-2 and TRBJ2-6; absent DNA, TCRdb's TRBD1 call cannot be checked. CDR1 is SGHTA, CDR2 FQGNSA, per germline. The length of the CDR3 is 16 residues. The chain's CDR3 is CASSLAGKGGANVLTF.

The chain couples TRBV7-8 to TRBJ2-5; the TCRdb D gene call, TRBD2, has no DNA to confirm it. In germline, CDR1 is SGHVS, CDR2 FQNEAQ. The CDR3 extends over 15 amino acids. This CDR3 reads CASSSGTSGPKGQYF.

The chain has TRBV3-1 and TRBJ1-5. CDR3 length: 15 amino acids. CDR1 and CDR2 (germline): LGHDT, YNNKEL (reference sequence). This CDR3 is CASSPGDMGNQPQHF.

The chain links TRBV29-1 to TRBJ1-2. Germline V gene lookup returns CDR1 SQVTM and CDR2 ANQGSEA. The CDR3 covers 12 residues. This CDR3 is CSVVGGVGGYTF.

The V call is TRBV5-4, the J call TRBJ2-2; the D call of TRBD1 rests on TCRdb alone, since no DNA is present to check it. Per the germline V gene, CDR1 is SGHNT and CDR2 is YYREEE (reference sequence). CDR3 length: 15 residues. The CDR3 region is CASIEGQYDTGELFF.

The rearrangement joins TRBV7-9 to TRBJ1-4; as DNA is missing, the TRBD1 call by TCRdb cannot be tested. The CDR3 has 16 residues. CDR1 and CDR2 from the germline V gene are SEHNR and FQNEAQ (reference sequence). Here the CDR3 reads CASSSRQGWENEKLFF. The complete variable domain, with remaining parts taken from reference TRBV7-9 and TRBJ1-4, reads DTGVSQNPRHKITKRGQNVTFRCDPISEHNRLYWYRQTLGQGPEFLTYFQNEAQLEKSRLLSDRFSAERPKGSFSTLEIQRTEQGDSAMYLCASSSRQGWENEKLFFGSGTQLSVL.

The chain combines TRBV9 with TRBJ2-5; TCRdb reports TRBD1, a call that lacks DNA to check it against. Germline V CDR1 and CDR2: SGDLS, YYNGEE. The length of the CDR3 is 15 residues. The CDR3 reads CASSPPGTVQMTQYF.

The CDR3 reads CASSFWGDYGYTF. The chain uses TRBV5-5 and TRBJ1-2. The length of the CDR3 is 13 residues. The germline CDR1 and CDR2 sequences are SGHKS and YYEKEE (reference sequence).

The chain joins TRBV20-1 to TRBJ2-1; the D gene TCRdb calls, TRBD2, cannot be checked with no DNA. The length of the CDR3 is 15 residues. Germline V lookup: CDR1 DFQATT, CDR2 SNEGSKA (reference sequence). CDR3 sequence: CSAPPGAGVTDEQFF.

CDR3 amino acids: CASSQYQGANVLTF. V is TRBV4-1 and J is TRBJ2-6. The CDR3 runs 14 residues. Germline CDR1 is MGHRA and CDR2 is YSYEKL.

The chain joins TRBV19 to TRBJ2-7; TCRdb's D call, TRBD2, is unchecked because there is no DNA. Germline lookup yields CDR1 LNHDA and CDR2 SQIVND (reference sequence). The CDR3 is 15 residues long. This chain's CDR3 is CASSPFREGLYEQYF. Filled out from reference TRBV19 and TRBJ2-7, the complete variable domain reads DGGITQSPKYLFRKEGQNVTLSCEQNLNHDAMYWYRQDPGQGLRLIYYSQIVNDFQKGDIAEGYSVSREKKESFPLTVTSAQKNPTAFYLCASSPFREGLYEQYFGPGTRLTVT.

The chain is built from TRBV6-1 and TRBJ2-3. CDR3 size: 14 residues. Germline CDR1 MNHNS, CDR2 SASEGT. CDR3 sequence reads: CASSSGLATDTQYF.

The V call is TRBV7-9, the J call TRBJ2-3; TCRdb names TRBD1, which stays unverified in the absence of DNA. Per germline, CDR1 SEHNR and CDR2 FQNEAQ (reference sequence). This CDR3 has 15 residues. The CDR3 here is CASSFRGTSTDTQYF.

The chain has TRBV20-1 and TRBJ1-1. Germline assignment: CDR1 DFQATT and CDR2 SNEGSKA (reference sequence). The CDR3 loop spans 16 amino acids. The CDR3 loop is CSARASRYQINTEAFF.

The chain has TRBV7-9 and TRBJ2-7; TCRdb's assignment of TRBD1 cannot be checked, as there is no DNA. This CDR3 region has 16 residues. Germline V gene lookup returns CDR1 SEHNR and CDR2 FQNEAQ (reference sequence). This CDR3 is CASSPADQTGGYEQYF.

The chain employs TRBV12-3 or TRBV12-4 and TRBJ2-1; TCRdb's D call of TRBD2 is untestable without DNA. CDR3 length: 14 residues. This CDR3 is CASSLRRVHNEQFF.

The chain couples TRBV5-1 to TRBJ1-1; TCRdb gives TRBD1 as the D gene, but with no DNA this cannot be confirmed. CDR3 length: 17 residues. Germline-derived CDR1 and CDR2 are SGHRS and YFSETQ. CDR3 in amino acids: CASSFDSNWGMNTEAFF. The full variable domain, with the rest looked up from reference TRBV5-1 and TRBJ1-1, is KAGVTQTPRYLIKTRGQQVTLSCSPISGHRSVSWYQQTPGQGLQFLFEYFSETQRNKGNFPGRFSGRQFSNSRSEMNVSTLELGDSALYLCASSFDSNWGMNTEAFFGQGTRLTVV.

The chain combines TRBV7-2 with TRBJ1-2; TCRdb reports TRBD1, a call that lacks DNA to check it against. The germline V gene encodes CDR1 SGHTA and CDR2 FQGNSA. The CDR3 totals 16 residues. Here the CDR3 reads CASSLVRQGAGYGYTF.

V gene TRBV12-3 or TRBV12-4 combines with J gene TRBJ1-4. The CDR3 is 13 amino acids. The CDR3 here is CASSLAGDKKLFF.